The clone carrying this TCR beta chain showed up just once. Its antigen is not identified. The sample is drawn from a study of circulating and synovial CD4+ cells in juvenile arthritis. Study outcomes and limitations: Circulating pathogenic-like lymphocytes shared a substantially higher fraction of CDR3 sequences with synovium than bulk blood.

The method was immunoSEQ multiplex PCR; TCRdb's version includes in-frame clones alone and lacks a portion of them. The sample contains under 40,000 clones, roughly 95% of which appear only once. Per germline, CDR1 MGHDK and CDR2 SYGVNS. Trimming took off 1 base at V and 4 bases at J, with 11 bases between the two ends. CDR3 length: 15 amino acids. Sequenced input: CD4+ T cells from blood. The sequence was collected from a human donor with juvenile idiopathic arthritis. This chain uses TRBV25-1 with TRBJ1-3; D remains ambiguous. CDR3 in amino acids: CASSESSVKGNTIYF. CDR3 coding DNA: TGTGCCAGCAGTGAATCTTCAGTTAAGGGAAACACCATATATTTT.